This TCR beta chain appears in the sequencing data of a study of T cells in localized non-small cell lung cancer. The CDR3 runs to 14 residues. Between the trimmed V and J ends, which lost 6 bases and 4 bases, there was a span of 13 bases. CDR1 WNHNN and CDR2 SYGVQD come from the germline V gene (reference sequence). The method was immunoSEQ multiplex PCR; TCRdb's version includes in-frame clones alone and lacks a portion of them. This table has roughly 3,300 clones, around 25% appearing once. This chain links TRBV10-1 with TRBJ2-1; D gene unclear. This sequence originates from a man aged 40-75 years with stage I lung adenocarcinoma. The specimen comprised lung tumor tissue, sampled before any cancer treatment. The CDR3 spells CASSPHRAYNEQFF. The CDR3 nucleotides read TGCGCCAGCAGCCCACATAGGGCGTACAATGAGCAGTTCTTC.